Following are 27 T cell receptor beta chains from one sample sequenced in a study of technical replicates of blood from a handful of donors. The table came from immunoSEQ multiplex PCR; TCRdb's copy has only in-frame clones and leaves some out. Of some 79,000 clones listed, approximately 92% are singletons. Material for sequencing was T cells isolated from PBMCs. All receptors derive from a human donor in good health. Some clones in this sample may be carry-over from other donors' samples.

DNA of the CDR3: TGCGCCAGCAGCCCACCGGGATTCATGAACACTGAAGCTTTCTTT. It yields the protein CASSPPGFMNTEAFF. J is TRBJ1-1 and V is TRBV5-1; no reliable D call. Trimming removed 4 bases at V and 0 bases at J, with 13 bases between. The CDR3 consists of 15 residues. Germline V gene lookup returns CDR1 SGHRS and CDR2 YFSETQ.

The chain links TRBV19 to TRBJ2-7; 7 bases match TRBD2. The CDR3 spans 14 residues. Germline CDR1 reads LNHDA; CDR2 reads SQIVND (reference sequence). The trim removed 6 bases at V and 7 bases at J, leaving 12 bases unmatched. In DNA form, the CDR3 reads TGTGCCAGTAGCCCGGAGCGGGAAGTAAGGGAGCAGTACTTC. Encoded protein: CASSPEREVREQYF.

The rearrangement links TRBV30 to TRBJ2-3; unclear D gene. Germline loops: CDR1 GTSNPN, CDR2 SVGIG (reference sequence). The CDR3 sequence is 15 residues long. Between the trimmed V and J ends, which lost 0 bases and 0 bases, there was a span of 10 bases. CDR3 region: CAWSVRVQSTDTQYF. The CDR3 region has the DNA TGTGCCTGGAGTGTACGGGTCCAAAGCACAGATACGCAGTATTTT. The complete variable domain, with remaining parts taken from reference TRBV30 and TRBJ2-3, reads SQTIHQWPATLVQPVGSPLSLECTVEGTSNPNLYWYRQAAGRGLQLLFYSVGIGQISSEVPQNLSASRPQDRQFILSSKKLLLSDSGFYLCAWSVRVQSTDTQYFGPGTRLTVL.

The sample holds a few counts of this clone. The rearrangement links TRBV2 to TRBJ1-1; TRBD1 might be the D (5 bases). V lost 0 bases, J lost 0 bases, and 17 bases lay in between. Germline V CDR1 and CDR2: SNHLY, FYNNEI. The CDR3 is 18 residues long. The CDR3 protein is CASSEALRRGDVNTEAFF. As DNA, the CDR3 is TGTGCCAGCAGTGAAGCGCTTAGGAGGGGTGATGTGAACACTGAAGCTTTCTTT.

V usage is TRBV7-2 and J usage is TRBJ2-2, with D unresolved. Trimming pared 1 base from V and 1 base from J, leaving 4 bases between. Germline V gene sequence: CDR1 SGHTA, CDR2 FQGNSA. This CDR3 is built from 14 residues. The CDR3 here is CASSLGRNTGELFF. The CDR3 DNA is TGTGCCAGCAGCTTAGGTCGGAACACCGGGGAGCTGTTTTTT.

This clone appeared a single time. This chain connects TRBV28 to TRBJ2-1; 7 bases align to TRBD2. Germline CDR1 is MDHEN and CDR2 is SYDVKM. After removal of 8 bases from V and 2 bases from J, the junction contained 6 bases not matched to a gene. This CDR3 contains 14 residues. CDR3 coding DNA: TGTGCCAGCGGGGAGCTAGCGGCCTACAATGAGCAGTTCTTC. Encoded protein: CASGELAAYNEQFF.

This sequence joins TRBV7-9 and TRBJ2-1; D not certain. The germline V and J ends were trimmed by 5 bases and 6 bases, with 5 bases remaining between them. Germline CDR1 and CDR2: SEHNR and FQNEAQ (reference sequence). The CDR3 has 11 residues. CDR3 nucleotide sequence: TGTGCCAGCAGCGACACCAATGAGCAGTTCTTC. Translation: CASSDTNEQFF.

This chain links TRBV5-4 with TRBJ1-5; unclear D gene. V lost 5 bases and J lost 2, with 5 bases in between. Germline lookup yields CDR1 SGHNT and CDR2 YYREEE (reference sequence). This CDR3 has 12 residues. CDR3 loop: CASRSGNQPQHF. The CDR3 region has the DNA TGTGCCAGCAGGTCAGGCAATCAGCCCCAGCATTTT.

The V call is TRBV18, the J call TRBJ1-1; D perhaps matches TRBD1 (6 bases). Germline CDR1 KGHSH, CDR2 LQKENI. The CDR3 extends over 13 amino acids. V gave up 3 bases and J gave up 8 bases, with 13 bases separating them. The CDR3 reads CASSPSGVPEAFF. The DNA of the CDR3 is TGTGCCAGCTCACCCTCAGGGGTCCCCGAAGCTTTCTTT.

The chain couples TRBV10-3 to TRBJ2-7, with a possible D match to TRBD2 (5 bases). This CDR3 has 14 residues. V lost 0 bases to trimming and J lost 11 bases, with 17 bases between them. Germline CDR1 ENHRY, CDR2 SYGVKD. CDR3 region: CAISESVEGPGKYF. The CDR3 nucleotides read TGTGCCATCAGTGAGTCGGTCGAGGGCCCCGGAAAGTACTTC.

This chain links TRBV7-8 with TRBJ2-2, with D tentatively TRBD2 (5 bases). In germline, CDR1 is SGHVS, CDR2 FQNEAQ. With 2 bases removed from V and 5 bases from J, the gap between germline ends came to 12 bases. The CDR3 has 15 amino acids. The CDR3 nucleotides read TGTGCCAGCAGCTTACAACTCGGGGAGACCGGGGAGCTGTTTTTT. Amino acid sequence: CASSLQLGETGELFF.

The V gene is TRBV7-2, the J gene TRBJ2-5; 11 bases line up with TRBD1. The CDR3 is made up of 16 amino acids. The germline CDR1 and CDR2 sequences are SGHTA and FQGNSA. V trimming: 2 bases; J trimming: 5 bases; junction bases outside the gene matches: 7. The CDR3 DNA reads as TGTGCCAGCAGCTTAATTCGGGACAGGGGGTATGAGACCCAGTACTTC. Amino acids: CASSLIRDRGYETQYF.

J is TRBJ2-3 and V is TRBV13, with TRBD2 matching 9 bases. The V and J ends lost 2 bases and 3 bases, in that order; junction bases with no gene match: 6. The germline gives CDR1 PRHDT, CDR2 FYEKMQ (reference sequence). The CDR3 length is 16 residues. The CDR3 loop reads CASSLLAGVVTDTQYF. CDR3 in DNA: TGTGCCAGCAGCTTATTAGCGGGAGTTGTAACAGATACGCAGTATTTT.

The V and J genes are TRBV7-9 and TRBJ2-1; the match to TRBD2 covers 8 bases. This CDR3 is built from 12 residues. V shed 1 base, J shed 10 bases, and the junction held 0 bases outside the gene matches. Germline V gene lookup returns CDR1 SEHNR and CDR2 FQNEAQ (reference sequence). CDR3 coding DNA: TGTGCCAGCAGCTTAGGACTAGCGGAGCAGTTCTTC. This translates into CASSLGLAEQFF.

This clone was seen a few times. The CDR3 sequence is CASSLAGLQETQYF. CDR3 nucleotides: TGTGCCAGCTCTCTAGCGGGTCTACAAGAGACCCAGTACTTC. The chain links TRBV6-1 to TRBJ2-5; 8 bases are shared with TRBD2. The germline CDR1 and CDR2 sequences are MNHNS and SASEGT. The CDR3 is 14 residues long. Trimming cost V 8 bases and J 2 bases; bases outside gene matches: 7.

V gene TRBV28 combines with J gene TRBJ2-2; D not certain. CDR1 is MDHEN, CDR2 SYDVKM, per germline. The CDR3 is 13 amino acids. V was cut by 6 bases and J by 4 bases, with 9 bases left in between. CDR3 in amino acids: CASRVGGTGELFF. DNA of the CDR3: TGTGCCAGCAGGGTCGGCGGCACCGGGGAGCTGTTTTTT. The full variable domain, completed using reference TRBV28 and TRBJ2-2, is DVKVTQSSRYLVKRTGEKVFLECVQDMDHENMFWYRQDPGLGLRLIYFSYDVKMKEKGDIPEGYSVSREKKERFSLILESASTNQTSMYLCASRVGGTGELFFGEGSRLTVL.

The V gene is TRBV7-9, the J gene TRBJ2-7, with TRBD1 identical over 7 bases. Germline lookup yields CDR1 SEHNR and CDR2 FQNEAQ (reference sequence). Losses at the gene ends were 4 bases for V and 5 bases for J; bases not matched to a gene: 5. The CDR3 loop spans 13 amino acids. CDR3 loop: CASSSTGRNEQYF. The CDR3 coding sequence is TGTGCCAGCAGCTCGACAGGGCGGAACGAGCAGTACTTC.

The rearrangement joins TRBV12-5 to TRBJ2-7, with D possibly TRBD2 on 6 matching bases. Per germline, CDR1 LGHNT and CDR2 FRNRAP. The CDR3 spans 16 residues. With 0 bases removed from V and 0 bases from J, the gap between germline ends came to 12 bases. CDR3 loop: CASGLVLGGSSYEQYF. The CDR3 coding sequence is TGTGCTAGTGGTTTGGTACTGGGGGGTAGCTCCTACGAGCAGTACTTC. Full variable domain (rest looked up from reference TRBV12-5 and TRBJ2-7): DARVTQTPRHKVTEMGQEVTMRCQPILGHNTVFWYRQTMMQGLELLAYFRNRAPLDDSGMPKDRFSAEMPDATLATLKIQPSEPRDSAVYFCASGLVLGGSSYEQYFGPGTRLTVT.

The CDR3 loop is CASSGTVVTYNEQFF. The CDR3 DNA reads as TGTGCCAGCAGCGGGACAGTAGTTACCTACAATGAGCAGTTCTTC. The chain links TRBV6-1 to TRBJ2-1, with 7 bases aligning to TRBD1. After removal of 6 bases from V and 2 bases from J, the junction contained 7 bases not matched to a gene. This CDR3 spans 15 amino acids. The germline gives CDR1 MNHNS, CDR2 SASEGT.

The chain is built from TRBV25-1 and TRBJ1-2; 7 bases agree with TRBD1. The CDR3 has 14 amino acids. Germline CDR1 MGHDK, CDR2 SYGVNS. V was pared by 1 base and J by 4 bases, with 3 bases of the junction left unmatched. CDR3: CASSEWGQFYGYTF. CDR3 bases: TGTGCCAGCAGTGAATGGGGACAGTTCTATGGCTACACCTTC.

The genes are TRBV6-5 and TRBJ2-7, with TRBD2 as a possible D gene (6 bases). Trimming pared 5 bases from V and 12 bases from J, leaving 14 bases between. This CDR3 is built from 11 residues. From germline, CDR1 is MNHEY and CDR2 SVGAGI. The CDR3 here is CASSNRETRYF. In nucleotides, the CDR3 is TGTGCCAGCAGTAACCGGGAGACTCGGTACTTC.

The chain has TRBV6-6 and TRBJ2-2; the D is unclear. The CDR3 runs 15 residues. Trimming cost V 3 bases and J 0 bases, with 8 bases left between them. Looked up from germline, CDR1 is MNHNY and CDR2 is SVGAGI (reference sequence). The CDR3 nucleotides read TGTGCCAGCAGTTATTCCAGGTCGAACACCGGGGAGCTGTTTTTT. Residues: CASSYSRSNTGELFF.

The chain uses TRBV2 and TRBJ2-1; 8 bases fit TRBD2. Unmatched junction bases numbered 6, after V lost 7 bases and J lost 4 bases. Germline assignment: CDR1 SNHLY and CDR2 FYNNEI. CDR3 length: 14 residues. This CDR3 reads CASTTGLGYNEQFF. The CDR3 DNA is TGTGCCAGCACTACGGGACTAGGGTACAATGAGCAGTTCTTC. Full variable domain (missing parts from reference TRBV2 and TRBJ2-1): EPEVTQTPSHQVTQMGQEVILRCVPISNHLYFYWYRQILGQKVEFLVSFYNNEISEKSEIFDDQFSVERPDGSNFTLKIRSTKLEDSAMYFCASTTGLGYNEQFFGPGTRLTVL.

The chain has TRBV6-5 and TRBJ1-2; 10 bases match TRBD1. The V and J ends lost 6 bases and 4 bases, in that order; junction bases with no gene match: 8. Germline V gene lookup returns CDR1 MNHEY and CDR2 SVGAGI. CDR3 length equals 15 residues. This CDR3 reads CASSPGQGLVYGYTF. CDR3 sequence (DNA): TGTGCCAGCAGCCCGGGACAGGGGCTCGTCTATGGCTACACCTTC.

The J gene is TRBJ2-1, the V gene TRBV9, with TRBD2 matching 9 bases. Germline V gene sequence: CDR1 SGDLS, CDR2 YYNGEE. The CDR3 covers 16 residues. Trimming removed 0 bases from V and 2 bases from J; junction bases left unmatched: 3. CDR3 DNA sequence: TGTGCCAGCAGCGTAGTTAGCGGGGGACCCTACAATGAGCAGTTCTTC. The encoded protein is CASSVVSGGPYNEQFF.

The V and J genes are TRBV9 and TRBJ2-3; possible D gene TRBD1, 7 bases. Looked up from germline, CDR1 is SGDLS and CDR2 is YYNGEE. Trimming stripped 3 bases from V and 0 bases from J, with 11 bases between. The CDR3 has 15 amino acids. DNA of the CDR3: TGTGCCAGCAGCGGACAGGGAGGAAGCACAGATACGCAGTATTTT. Translation: CASSGQGGSTDTQYF.

This chain uses TRBV13 with TRBJ2-7; TRBD2 matches 8 bases. J lost 0 bases, V lost 10 bases, and 8 bases had no gene match. The germline V gene has CDR1 PRHDT and CDR2 FYEKMQ (reference sequence). The CDR3 length is 14 residues. This chain's CDR3 is CATGGGSRSYEQYF. The DNA for the CDR3 is TGTGCCACGGGGGGGGGCAGCCGCTCCTACGAGCAGTACTTC. The full variable domain, with the rest looked up from reference TRBV13 and TRBJ2-7, is AAGVIQSPRHLIKEKRETATLKCYPIPRHDTVYWYQQGPGQDPQFLISFYEKMQSDKGSIPDRFSAQQFSDYHSELNMSSLELGDSALYFCATGGGSRSYEQYFGPGTRLTVT.